One and the same sample provided the 14 T cell receptor beta chains below, sequenced in a study of blood T cell repertoires in COVID-19. Sequenced by immunoSEQ multiplex PCR; TCRdb stores in-frame clones only, minus some. This table holds around 270,000 clones, approximately 86% found once. Sequenced: peripheral blood. The source is a man aged 40-55 years who had recovered from COVID-19.

The sample holds one count of this clone. CDR3 residues: CAISRDGETQYF. The CDR3 coding sequence is TGTGCCATCAGCCGCGACGGGGAGACCCAGTACTTC. The chain combines TRBV10-3 with TRBJ2-5; no firm D call. Between the trimmed V and J ends, which lost 6 bases and 5 bases, there was a span of 10 bases. CDR1 and CDR2 from the germline V gene are ENHRY and SYGVKD. This CDR3 is built from 12 residues.

The V and J genes are TRBV21-1 and TRBJ2-5; the D call of TRBD2 is as the table states it, not checked on the DNA. TRBV21-1 is deemed a pseudogene. This CDR3 is 18 amino acids long. CDR3 loop: CASSHHMGLAGVHETQYF. In nucleotides, the CDR3 is TGTGCCAGCAGCCACCATATGGGACTAGCGGGGGTTCATGAGACCCAGTACTTC.

This sequence joins TRBV18 and TRBJ1-4; 9 bases are shared with TRBD1. Germline V lookup: CDR1 KGHSH, CDR2 LQKENI. The CDR3 spans 15 residues. Trimming removed 2 bases from V and 7 bases from J; junction bases left unmatched: 5. CDR3: CASSPGTGLSEKLFF. Written as DNA, the CDR3 is TGTGCCAGCTCACCAGGGACAGGGTTGAGTGAAAAACTGTTTTTT.

The J gene is TRBJ2-2, the V gene TRBV5-4, with a tentative D call TRBD2 (5 bases). V lost 0 bases and J 3 bases, leaving 12 bases between the germline ends. Germline CDR1 and CDR2: SGHNT and YYREEE (reference sequence). The CDR3 runs 16 residues. Written as DNA, the CDR3 is TGTGCCAGCAGCTTGGAATCTAGCCCGTACACCGGGGAGCTGTTTTTT. This translates into CASSLESSPYTGELFF.

This rearrangement joins TRBV5-4 to TRBJ2-5, with 9 bases matching TRBD1. There are 14 residues in the CDR3. Germline-derived CDR1 and CDR2 are SGHNT and YYREEE (reference sequence). Losses at the gene ends were 3 bases for V and 3 bases for J; bases not matched to a gene: 3. Written as DNA, the CDR3 is TGTGCCAGCAGCTCGGGACAGGGTAAAGAGACCCAGTACTTC. Translation gives CASSSGQGKETQYF. The complete variable domain, with remaining parts taken from reference TRBV5-4 and TRBJ2-5, reads ETGVTQSPTHLIKTRGQQVTLRCSSQSGHNTVSWYQQALGQGPQFIFQYYREEENGRGNFPPRFSGLQFPNYSSELNVNALELDDSALYLCASSSGQGKETQYFGPGTRLLVL.

This chain links TRBV7-9 with TRBJ1-2; D is undetermined. Germline V gives CDR1 SEHNR, CDR2 FQNEAQ (reference sequence). The CDR3 spans 15 residues. Trimming removed 5 bases at V and 6 bases at J, with 19 bases between. The chain's CDR3 is CASSLFSGNSDGYTF. In DNA, the CDR3 is TGTGCCAGCAGCCTTTTCTCGGGGAATTCGGATGGCTACACCTTC.

This clone came up a few times. This sequence joins TRBV12-3 or TRBV12-4 and TRBJ1-5; no clear D. The CDR3 is 13 amino acids. V was clipped by 1 base and J by 6 bases, with 7 bases between them. CDR3: CASSLGQSQPQHF. The CDR3, as DNA: TGTGCCAGCAGTTTAGGGCAGTCTCAGCCCCAGCATTTT.

The genes are TRBV11-2 and TRBJ2-7; TRBD1 is a possible D gene (5 bases). The CDR3 has 11 residues. V was pared by 5 bases and J by 7 bases, with 9 bases between. The germline gives CDR1 SGHAT, CDR2 FQNNGV. The CDR3 coding sequence is TGTGCCAGCAGCCCCCACAGGGAGCAGTACTTC. Its translation is CASSPHREQYF.

V is TRBV7-9 and J is TRBJ2-1; 16 positions match TRBD2. The CDR3 runs to 16 residues. Germline CDR1 SEHNR, CDR2 FQNEAQ (reference sequence). J gave up 10 bases and V 5 bases, and 8 bases lay outside the gene matches. The CDR3 DNA is TGTGCCAGCAGCGCAGGGACTAGCGGGGGGGCGGAGGAGCAGTTCTTC. Protein: CASSAGTSGGAEEQFF.

J is TRBJ2-5 and V is TRBV19; maybe TRBD2 (6 bases). The V and J ends lost 2 bases and 5 bases respectively, with 15 bases between them. The germline V gene has CDR1 LNHDA and CDR2 SQIVND (reference sequence). The CDR3 contains 15 residues. As DNA, the CDR3 is TGTGCCAGTAGTATAACGGGAGCGCCCATGGAGACCCAGTACTTC. Translated: CASSITGAPMETQYF. The whole variable domain, filled in from reference TRBV19 and TRBJ2-5, reads DGGITQSPKYLFRKEGQNVTLSCEQNLNHDAMYWYRQDPGQGLRLIYYSQIVNDFQKGDIAEGYSVSREKKESFPLTVTSAQKNPTAFYLCASSITGAPMETQYFGPGTRLLVL.

In nucleotides, the CDR3 is TGTGCCAGCAGCCCGTCGGGAGTGAGGGCCTCCTACGAGCAGTACTTC. It specifies CASSPSGVRASYEQYF. The V and J genes are TRBV9 and TRBJ2-7, with D maybe TRBD2 (6 bases). Germline V gene sequence: CDR1 SGDLS, CDR2 YYNGEE. V gave up 4 bases and J gave up 0 bases, with 17 bases separating them. The length of the CDR3 is 16 residues.

V is TRBV21-1 and J is TRBJ2-1; TRBD1 is taken as the D call from the table, unchecked against the DNA. TRBV21-1 counts as a pseudogene. The CDR3 is 20 amino acids. Here the CDR3 DNA reads TGTGCCAGCAGCAAGGGGACAGGGAGCACCCTCGTCGAGTCCTACAATGAGCAGTTCTTC. This sequence encodes CASSKGTGSTLVESYNEQFF.

This rearrangement joins TRBV27 to TRBJ2-7; 8 bases align to TRBD2. V shed 6 bases and J 1 base; nucleotides not matched to a gene: 8. CDR1 is MNHEY, CDR2 SMNVEV, per germline (reference sequence). The CDR3 covers 15 residues. This CDR3 reads CASSPPRGGSYEQYF. The CDR3 DNA follows: TGTGCCAGCAGCCCCCCCCGGGGGGGGTCCTACGAGCAGTACTTC.

This clone was found a few times. This rearrangement joins TRBV6-6 to TRBJ2-2, with TRBD1 matching over 8 bases. CDR3 length: 16 residues. CDR1 and CDR2 (germline): MNHNY, SVGAGI (reference sequence). With 2 bases clipped from V and 6 bases from J, the junction kept 8 bases outside the gene matches. The CDR3 nucleotides are TGTGCCAGCAGTTACCCCGGGACAGGCAAGGCCGGGGAGCTGTTTTTT. It translates to CASSYPGTGKAGELFF.